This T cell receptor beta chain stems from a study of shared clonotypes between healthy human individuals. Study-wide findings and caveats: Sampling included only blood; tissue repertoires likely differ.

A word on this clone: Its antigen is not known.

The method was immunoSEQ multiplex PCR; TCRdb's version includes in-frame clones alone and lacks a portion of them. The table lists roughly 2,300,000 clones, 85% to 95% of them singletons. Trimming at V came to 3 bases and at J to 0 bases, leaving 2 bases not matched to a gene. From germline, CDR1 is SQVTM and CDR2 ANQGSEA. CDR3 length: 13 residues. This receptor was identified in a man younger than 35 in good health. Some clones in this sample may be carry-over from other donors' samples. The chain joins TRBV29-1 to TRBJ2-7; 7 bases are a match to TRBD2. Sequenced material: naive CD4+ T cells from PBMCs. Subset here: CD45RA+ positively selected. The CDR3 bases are TGCAGCGTTGATTCTAGCGGCTCCTACGAGCAGTACTTC. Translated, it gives CSVDSSGSYEQYF.